The clone carrying this T cell receptor beta chain is a singleton in its sample. The entry originates in a study of blood T cell repertoires in COVID-19. Across the study: The United States, Italy and Spain provided the acute and convalescent COVID-19 samples. Sources were T cells, B-cell-depleted T cells, or PBMCs; the material itself was cDNA or gDNA.

Only in-frame clones appear in the TCRdb table, and some are missing; sequencing was by immunoSEQ multiplex PCR. The sample lists 450,000 to 500,000 clones, about nine tenths seen once, with under 0.75% in the top ten. Before being deemed recovered, Cohort 3 donors had two negative PCRs, clearance, or symptom resolution. Germline CDR1 reads SGHTA; CDR2 reads FQGNSA. V shed 4 bases and J shed 2 bases, with 14 bases lying between them. CDR3 length: 15 residues. The clonotype originates from a woman aged 18-29 years who had recovered from COVID-19. Sequencing was done on a sample of PBMCs or T cells enriched from blood (not recorded which). The chain carries TRBV7-2 and TRBJ1-2; possibly TRBD1 for D (6 bases). The CDR3 sequence is CASSSQGLVNYGYTF. The CDR3 DNA is TGTGCCAGCAGCTCTCAGGGGTTAGTGAACTATGGCTACACCTTC.